A selection of T cell receptor beta chains follows, all from one sample in a study of CD8 T cells in Susac syndrome. Using its own MiXCR run on the immunoSEQ multiplex PCR reads, TCRdb lists one record per CDR3 protein. The sample shows 150,000 to 200,000 distinct CDR3 sequences, approximately 96% of them seen only once. Sequences were obtained from CD4+ T cells from PBMCs. The receptor source for this set is a human donor in good health. Both conserved end residues are part of each CDR3. The D gene is left open where the match is weak. Rows may omit the clone size; those that give it use once, few, many or a size class.

clone_size	d_call	v_call	j_call	cdr3_aa	cdr3_nt
NA	NA	TRBV29-1	TRBJ1-1	CSVRLVLNTEAFF	TGCAGCGTTAGGTTAGTCCTGAACACTGAAGCTTTCTTT
NA	TRBD1	TRBV30	TRBJ2-7	CAWGTGGNEQYF	TGTGCCTGGGGGACAGGGGGGAACGAGCAGTACTTC
NA	NA	TRBV18	TRBJ1-5	CASSLTTGFNQPQHF	TGTGCCAGCTCACTAACCACAGGGTTCAATCAGCCCCAGCATTTT
NA	NA	TRBV29-1	TRBJ1-2	CSVAPWGQGYTF	TGCAGCGTTGCCCCCTGGGGGCAAGGCTACACCTTC
NA	NA	TRBV29-1	TRBJ2-4	CSVEGRGAKNIQYF	TGCAGCGTTGAAGGCAGGGGAGCCAAAAACATTCAGTACTTC
NA	NA	TRBV3-1	TRBJ2-7	CASSQDPRSLKQYF	TGTGCCAGCAGCCAAGATCCCAGGTCTCTCAAGCAGTACTTC
NA	TRBD2	TRBV3-1	TRBJ2-5	CASSQGGGGARGETQYF	TGTGCCAGCAGCCAAGGTGGCGGGGGGGCCCGAGGAGAGACCCAGTACTTC
NA	NA	TRBV5-4	TRBJ1-6	CASSPKLQDSPLHF	TGTGCCAGCAGCCCCAAGCTACAGGATTCACCCCTCCACTTT
once	NA	TRBV9	TRBJ2-3	CASSVAPNPETDTQYF	TGTGCCAGCAGCGTAGCCCCGAATCCGGAGACAGATACGCAGTATTTT
NA	NA	TRBV15	TRBJ1-6	CATSRDRDGSPLHF	TGTGCCACCAGCAGAGATAGGGACGGGTCACCCCTCCACTTT
few	NA	TRBV12-3/TRBV12-4	TRBJ2-6	CASSKSSGANVLTF	TGTGCCAGCAGTAAAAGCTCTGGGGCCAACGTCCTGACTTTC
NA	NA	TRBV27	TRBJ1-1	CASSLGVGTEAFF	TGTGCCAGCAGTTTAGGGGTAGGCACTGAAGCTTTCTTT
NA	NA	TRBV4-2	TRBJ1-2	CASSQEPGSHGYTF	TGTGCCAGCAGCCAAGAACCCGGGAGCCATGGCTACACCTTC
NA	NA	TRBV7-9	TRBJ2-7	CASSRGVGNEQYF	TGTGCCAGCAGCCGCGGGGTAGGAAACGAGCAGTACTTC
NA	TRBD1	TRBV29-1	TRBJ2-5	CSFRDRGGETQYF	TGCAGCTTCCGGGACAGGGGGGGAGAGACCCAGTACTTC
NA	NA	TRBV6-1	TRBJ2-3	CASRTGTGSTSTDTQYF	TGTGCCAGCAGGACCGGAACAGGTAGTACTAGCACAGATACGCAGTATTTT
NA	TRBD2	TRBV2	TRBJ2-3	CASSALAGFWYF	TGTGCCAGCAGTGCACTAGCGGGGTTTTGGTATTTT
NA	NA	TRBV7-3	TRBJ2-1	CASSLNEVSEQFF	TGTGCCAGCAGCTTAAATGAGGTGTCTGAGCAGTTCTTC
NA	NA	TRBV3-1	TRBJ2-1	CASSHTSSGEQFF	TGTGCCAGCAGCCATACCAGCAGCGGAGAGCAGTTCTTC